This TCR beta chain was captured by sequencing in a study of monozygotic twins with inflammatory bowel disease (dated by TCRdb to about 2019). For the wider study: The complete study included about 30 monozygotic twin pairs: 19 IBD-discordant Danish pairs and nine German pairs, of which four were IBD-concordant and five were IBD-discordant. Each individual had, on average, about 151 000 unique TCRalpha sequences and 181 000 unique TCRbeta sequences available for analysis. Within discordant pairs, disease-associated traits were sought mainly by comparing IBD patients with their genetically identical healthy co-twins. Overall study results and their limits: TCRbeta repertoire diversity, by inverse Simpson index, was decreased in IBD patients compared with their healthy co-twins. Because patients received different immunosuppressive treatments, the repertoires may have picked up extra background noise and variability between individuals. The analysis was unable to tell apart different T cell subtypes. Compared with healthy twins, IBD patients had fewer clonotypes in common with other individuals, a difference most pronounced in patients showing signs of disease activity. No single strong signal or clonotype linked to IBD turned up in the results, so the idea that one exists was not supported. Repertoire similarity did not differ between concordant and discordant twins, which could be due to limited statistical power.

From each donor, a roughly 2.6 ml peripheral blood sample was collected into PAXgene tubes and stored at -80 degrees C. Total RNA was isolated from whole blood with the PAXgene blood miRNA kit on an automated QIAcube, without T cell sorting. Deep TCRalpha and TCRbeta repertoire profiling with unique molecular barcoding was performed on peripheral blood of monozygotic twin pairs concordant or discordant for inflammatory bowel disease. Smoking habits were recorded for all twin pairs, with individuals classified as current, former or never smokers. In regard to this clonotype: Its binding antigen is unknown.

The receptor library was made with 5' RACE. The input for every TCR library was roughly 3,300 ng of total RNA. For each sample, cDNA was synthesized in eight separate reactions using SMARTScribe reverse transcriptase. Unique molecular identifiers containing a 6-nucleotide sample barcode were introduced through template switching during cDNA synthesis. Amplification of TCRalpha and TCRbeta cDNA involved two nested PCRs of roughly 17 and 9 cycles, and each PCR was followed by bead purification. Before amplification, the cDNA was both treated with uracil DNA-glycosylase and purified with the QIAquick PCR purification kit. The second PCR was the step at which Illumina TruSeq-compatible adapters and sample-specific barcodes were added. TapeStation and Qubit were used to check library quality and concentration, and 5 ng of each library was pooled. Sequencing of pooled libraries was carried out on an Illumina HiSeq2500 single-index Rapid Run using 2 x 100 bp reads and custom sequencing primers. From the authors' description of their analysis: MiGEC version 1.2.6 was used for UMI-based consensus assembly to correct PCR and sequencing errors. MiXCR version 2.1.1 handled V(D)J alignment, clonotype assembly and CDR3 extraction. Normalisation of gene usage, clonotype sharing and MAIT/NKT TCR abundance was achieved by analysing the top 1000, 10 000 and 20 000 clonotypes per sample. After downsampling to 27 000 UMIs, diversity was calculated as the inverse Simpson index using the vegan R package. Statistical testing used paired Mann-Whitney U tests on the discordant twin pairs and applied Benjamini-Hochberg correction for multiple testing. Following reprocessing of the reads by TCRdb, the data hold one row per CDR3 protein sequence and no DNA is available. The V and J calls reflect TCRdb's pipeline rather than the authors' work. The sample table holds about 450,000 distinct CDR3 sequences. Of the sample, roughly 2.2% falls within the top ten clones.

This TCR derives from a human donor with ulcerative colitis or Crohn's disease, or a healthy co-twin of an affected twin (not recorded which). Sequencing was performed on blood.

The CDR3 reads CASSAIGELFF. The rearranged chain carries TRBV6-1 and TRBJ2-2. Spanning cysteine to phenylalanine, the CDR3 consists of 11 amino acids. No DNA sequence is on record. Taken from the germline V gene, the CDR1 and CDR2 loops are MNHNS and SASEGT.